The 10 T cell receptor beta chains below were found in one sample sequenced in a study of neurological immune-mediated disorders. TCRdb redid the calling of the 5' RACE reads with MiXCR, one entry per CDR3 protein. This table holds some 65,000 distinct CDR3 sequences, around 5% found once. Sequenced sample: PBMCs. The receptors shown here come from a woman aged 30 to 39 with multiple sclerosis.

This clonotype was seen many times. V and J are TRBV6-5 and TRBJ2-7; 11 bases match TRBD1. Germline CDR1 MNHEY, CDR2 SVGAGI. The trim removed 7 bases at V and 4 bases at J, leaving 18 bases unmatched. This CDR3 contains 18 residues. The CDR3 loop is CASTLPIMGQGGLYEQYF. As DNA, the CDR3 is TGTGCCAGCACCCTACCCATTATGGGACAGGGGGGTTTGTACGAGCAGTACTTC.

This clonotype was seen repeatedly, ten times or more. This rearrangement joins TRBV5-1 to TRBJ2-1; D call uncertain. The CDR3 is 14 residues long. Germline V gives CDR1 SGHRS, CDR2 YFSETQ. Trimming stripped 1 base from V and 7 bases from J, with 12 bases between. CDR3 coding DNA: TGCGCCAGCAGCTTGCGGCAGAAGTGGAATGAGCAGTTCTTC. This codes for CASSLRQKWNEQFF.

This clonotype was recorded at least ten times. The rearrangement links TRBV7-9 to TRBJ1-2; D is ambiguous. V dropped 4 bases and J dropped 4 bases, with 13 bases sitting between them. This CDR3 comprises 14 residues. CDR1 and CDR2 from the germline V gene are SEHNR and FQNEAQ (reference sequence). This CDR3 is CASSSPTVGYGYTF. The CDR3 nucleotides are TGTGCCAGCAGCTCACCGACCGTAGGCTATGGCTACACCTTC.

In its sample, this clonotype was seen many times. This chain links TRBV5-5 with TRBJ2-7; D may be TRBD1 or TRBD2 (5 bases each). V gave up 1 base and J gave up 2 bases, with 10 bases separating them. Germline CDR1 reads SGHKS; CDR2 reads YYEKEE (reference sequence). This CDR3 comprises 14 residues. This chain's CDR3 is CASSLWGTTYEQYF. The CDR3 coding sequence is TGTGCCAGCAGCTTGTGGGGGACCACCTACGAGCAGTACTTC.

The chain has TRBV10-3 and TRBJ2-1, with unresolved D. The CDR3 is made up of 16 amino acids. Looked up from germline, CDR1 is ENHRY and CDR2 is SYGVKD. The V end lost 0 bases, the J end lost 1 base, and 10 bases lay between the germline ends. For the CDR3, the DNA is TGTGCCATCAGTGAGTCTCAGCGAGGTTCCTACAATGAGCAGTTCTTC. Its translation: CAISESQRGSYNEQFF.

This clonotype was counted ten times or more. The rearrangement uses TRBV4-1 and TRBJ2-1; tentatively, D is TRBD1 (6 bases). This CDR3 contains 14 residues. Germline V CDR1 and CDR2: MGHRA, YSYEKL. Deletions cut 0 bases from V and 8 bases from J, with 11 bases between. CDR3 nucleotides: TGCGCCAGCAGCCAAGATACAGGGTGGGATGAGCAGTTCTTC. Protein: CASSQDTGWDEQFF.

This clonotype was picked up many times. This chain joins TRBV20-1 and TRBJ2-3, with D possibly TRBD2 on 6 matching bases. V shed 3 bases and J shed 4 bases, with 14 bases lying between them. The germline V gene encodes CDR1 DFQATT and CDR2 SNEGSKA (reference sequence). The CDR3 runs to 14 residues. The CDR3 loop reads CSARGTPKADTQYF. CDR3 nucleotide sequence: TGCAGTGCTAGGGGGACTCCCAAAGCAGATACGCAGTATTTT.

This clonotype was detected a few times. A read error may account for a junction end that differs from germline. CDR3 DNA: TGCGCCAGCAGCTGGAACGCTGATAGCAATCAGCCCCAGAATTTT. This sequence encodes CASSWNADSNQPQNF. This chain uses TRBV5-1 with TRBJ1-5; D not certain. The CDR3 consists of 15 residues. Germline assignment: CDR1 SGHRS and CDR2 YFSETQ.

There are many counts of this clonotype. The rearrangement links TRBV20-1 to TRBJ2-3; D might be TRBD2 (6 bases). V dropped 7 bases and J dropped 0 bases, with 20 bases sitting between them. CDR1 and CDR2 (germline): DFQATT, SNEGSKA (reference sequence). The CDR3 length is 16 residues. The CDR3: CSGGVGSTASTDTQYF. CDR3 DNA: TGCAGTGGGGGGGTGGGGTCGACAGCTAGCACAGATACGCAGTATTTT.

V is TRBV20-1 and J is TRBJ1-4; 8 nucleotides line up with TRBD1. CDR3 length equals 17 residues. Germline V lookup: CDR1 DFQATT, CDR2 SNEGSKA (reference sequence). The ends lost 0 bases at V and 8 bases at J; junction bases unmatched: 14. CDR3 in amino acids: CSARDYGQGVHLEKLFF. CDR3 in DNA: TGCAGTGCTAGAGATTACGGACAGGGAGTTCATTTAGAAAAACTGTTTTTT.